A selection of T cell receptor beta chains follows, all from one sample in a study of T cells in localized non-small cell lung cancer. Some clones are missing from TCRdb's copy, which holds only in-frame ones; the method was immunoSEQ multiplex PCR. This table has tens of thousands of clones, over 80% appearing once. The sequencing here drew on peripheral blood, taken before any cancer treatment. The source of these receptors is a female donor older than 55 with stage II squamous cell lung carcinoma. Each CDR3 is given with its conserved first and last residue.

CDR3: CASSFSPATNEKLFF
J: TRBJ1-4
length: 15
V: TRBV7-8

CDR3: CASSSRSDRVGYNEQFF
J: TRBJ2-1
length: 17
V: TRBV7-9

CDR3: CASSEGGPNRPQHF
J: TRBJ1-5
length: 14
V: TRBV2

CDR3: CASSRDGMNTEAFF
J: TRBJ1-1
length: 14
V: TRBV6-5

CDR3: CASSIKASGGAGEQFF
J: TRBJ2-1
length: 16
V: TRBV19

CDR3: CASSRQENYGYTF
J: TRBJ1-2
length: 13
V: TRBV6-6

CDR3: CASSQATHRGNTEAFF
J: TRBJ1-1
length: 16
V: TRBV14

CDR3: CASSLGAGVETQYF
J: TRBJ2-5
length: 14
V: TRBV5-1

CDR3: CAWTPVGSEGSPLHF
J: TRBJ1-6
length: 15
V: TRBV30

CDR3: CASSSRTEGRVEQYF
J: TRBJ2-7
length: 15
V: TRBV9

CDR3: CASSEIWVGLKYGYTF
J: TRBJ1-2
length: 16
V: TRBV2

CDR3: CASSSTKTVYNEKLFF
J: TRBJ1-4
length: 16
V: TRBV27

CDR3: CSEDKVVGAARGYTF
J: TRBJ1-2
length: 15
V: TRBV29-1

CDR3: CASCQRGGRADTQYF
J: TRBJ2-3
length: 15
V: TRBV6-1

CDR3: CASSERQGTTEAFF
J: TRBJ1-1
length: 14
V: TRBV9

CDR3: CASGGTATNEKLFF
J: TRBJ1-4
length: 14
V: TRBV5-6

CDR3: CASSPTGARSTYEQYF
J: TRBJ2-7
length: 16
V: TRBV2

CDR3: CASSPRDGSYEQYF
J: TRBJ2-7
length: 14
V: TRBV18

CDR3: CASSPQGAISGNTIYF
J: TRBJ1-3
length: 16
V: TRBV2

CDR3: CASSLVGGSGGAWATDTQYF
J: TRBJ2-3
length: 20
V: TRBV5-1

CDR3: CASSDRGGEDGYTF
J: TRBJ1-2
length: 14
V: TRBV6-5

CDR3: CASSDRGPTGELFF
J: TRBJ2-2
length: 14
V: TRBV6-4